The rows below give T cell receptor beta chains drawn from one sample of a study of cytomegalovirus exposure and HLA in healthy donors. The table came from immunoSEQ multiplex PCR; TCRdb's copy has only in-frame clones and leaves some out. Of more than 100,000 clones listed, about 74% were seen once; the top ten hold roughly 6.3%. Sequenced material: PBMCs. The receptors come from a woman aged 45-65 years in good health and CMV-seropositive. CDR3s include the opening cysteine and the closing phenylalanine or tryptophan. The D gene is left open where the match is weak. Clone sizes are given selectively: once, few, many, or a class where the clone is expanded.

clone size	V gene	D gene	J gene	CDR3 protein	CDR3 DNA
NA	TRBV6-5	NA	TRBJ1-5	CASRPKEVSNQPQHF	TGTGCCAGCAGACCGAAGGAGGTCAGCAATCAGCCCCAGCATTTT
NA	TRBV2	TRBD2	TRBJ2-1	CASRLGTSGYNEQFF	TGTGCCAGCAGACTCGGGACTAGCGGTTACAATGAGCAGTTCTTC
NA	TRBV11-2	NA	TRBJ2-2	CASSLGPGSTTGELFF	TGTGCCAGCAGCTTAGGTCCCGGGAGCACCACCGGGGAGCTGTTTTTT
NA	TRBV6-6	NA	TRBJ2-5	CASSAGRGETQYF	TGTGCCAGCAGTGCCGGGCGCGGGGAGACCCAGTACTTC
NA	TRBV2	NA	TRBJ2-7	CASSESFSYEQYF	TGTGCCAGCAGTGAATCGTTCTCCTACGAGCAGTACTTC
few	TRBV4-2	TRBD1	TRBJ1-1	CASSQGRGKETEAFF	TGTGCCAGCAGCCAAGGCAGGGGGAAGGAAACTGAAGCTTTCTTT
few	TRBV4-2	NA	TRBJ2-3	CASSQGSGPLRDTQYF	TGTGCCAGCAGCCAAGGATCAGGCCCCTTGCGCGATACGCAGTATTTT
NA	TRBV18	NA	TRBJ1-3	CASTSTGRGNTIYF	TGTGCCAGCACCTCGACCGGCCGGGGGAACACCATATATTTT
few	TRBV14	TRBD1	TRBJ2-5	CASSQDLGQGEETQYF	TGTGCCAGCAGCCAAGACCTGGGACAGGGGGAAGAGACCCAGTACTTC
NA	TRBV11-2	NA	TRBJ2-3	CASTGTYTHTQYF	TGTGCCAGCACCGGGACTTATACACATACGCAGTATTTT
NA	TRBV6-6	TRBD1	TRBJ1-2	CASSSGQGFYGYTF	TGTGCCAGCAGCTCGGGACAGGGTTTTTATGGCTACACCTTC
NA	TRBV5-1	TRBD1	TRBJ1-2	CASSSPRQGTNYGYTF	TGCGCCAGCAGCTCGCCACGACAGGGTACTAACTATGGCTACACCTTC
few	TRBV5-1	NA	TRBJ1-5	CASSLTGPSNQPQHF	TGCGCCAGCAGCTTAACAGGGCCTAGCAATCAGCCCCAGCATTTT
NA	TRBV15	NA	TRBJ1-5	CATSRDAGSRQPQHF	TGTGCCACCAGCAGAGATGCGGGGAGCAGGCAGCCCCAGCATTTT
NA	TRBV5-1	NA	TRBJ1-3	CASRPGTGNTIYF	TGCGCCAGCCGGCCGGGTACTGGAAACACCATATATTTT
few	TRBV2	NA	TRBJ2-7	CASRGGPDEQYF	TGTGCCAGTAGGGGGGGTCCCGACGAGCAGTACTTC
NA	TRBV30	NA	TRBJ1-2	CAWGMAGNYGYTF	TGTGCCTGGGGCATGGCGGGTAACTATGGCTACACCTTC
NA	TRBV23-1	TRBD1	TRBJ1-6	CASRPRTRTGGTSPLHF	TGCGCCAGCCGTCCAAGAACACGGACAGGGGGGACTTCACCCCTCCACTTT
NA	TRBV14	NA	TRBJ2-5	CASSFGGVQETQYF	TGTGCCAGCTCCTTCGGCGGGGTTCAAGAGACCCAGTACTTC
NA	TRBV7-7	NA	TRBJ2-1	CASSPGGGAMDNEQFF	TGTGCCAGCAGCCCCGGAGGAGGGGCCATGGACAATGAGCAGTTCTTC
NA	TRBV10-3	TRBD1	TRBJ1-6	CAISESKTRTGVDSPLHF	TGTGCCATCAGTGAGTCGAAGACCCGGACAGGGGTTGATTCACCCCTCCACTTT
NA	TRBV5-1	NA	TRBJ1-1	CASSWGHQETEAFF	TGCGCCAGCAGCTGGGGACACCAGGAGACTGAAGCTTTCTTT
NA	TRBV6-1	TRBD1	TRBJ1-5	CASSESGQGGQPQHF	TGTGCCAGCAGTGAGTCGGGACAGGGCGGTCAGCCCCAGCATTTT
NA	TRBV5-1	NA	TRBJ2-3	CASSLASGGGGTDTQYF	TGCGCCAGCAGCTTGGCCTCGGGGGGCGGGGGCACAGATACGCAGTATTTT
few	TRBV5-4	TRBD1	TRBJ1-1	CASSSGTGGTEAFF	TGTGCCAGCAGCTCCGGGACAGGGGGTACTGAAGCTTTCTTT
once	TRBV19	TRBD2	TRBJ2-4	CASSIRLAGGILAKNIQYF	TGTGCCAGTAGTATTCGGCTAGCGGGGGGCATACTAGCCAAAAACATTCAGTACTTC
many	TRBV4-3	NA	TRBJ2-5	CASSQERGGQETQYF	TGCGCCAGCAGCCAAGAAAGAGGTGGGCAAGAGACCCAGTACTTC
NA	TRBV5-1	NA	TRBJ2-7	CASSLTTDQYEQYF	TGCGCCAGCAGCTTAACGACAGATCAATACGAGCAGTACTTC
NA	TRBV5-1	NA	TRBJ1-2	CASSLSGSVGYTF	TGCGCCAGCAGCTTGTCGGGTTCAGTCGGCTACACCTTC
few	TRBV7-8	NA	TRBJ2-5	CASSLLATRQETQYF	TGTGCCAGCAGCTTACTAGCGACCCGACAAGAGACCCAGTACTTC
few	TRBV7-8	NA	TRBJ1-1	CASSLKGRGAEAFF	TGTGCCAGCAGCTTAAAGGGGCGCGGCGCTGAAGCTTTCTTT
NA	TRBV29-1	NA	TRBJ1-2	CSVSTVVYGYTF	TGCAGCGTATCCACAGTTGTCTATGGCTACACCTTC
once	TRBV6-5	TRBD1	TRBJ2-5	CASSYQGQGQYF	TGTGCCAGCAGTTACCAGGGACAGGGCCAGTACTTC
once	TRBV7-8	NA	TRBJ1-2	CASSWAGGGNTF	TGTGCCAGCAGCTGGGCGGGTGGAGGAAACACCTTC
few	TRBV18	TRBD2	TRBJ2-3	CASSGTSSDTQYF	TGTGCCAGCTCAGGGACTAGTTCCGATACGCAGTATTTT
NA	TRBV18	TRBD1	TRBJ2-6	CASSLPDRAGANVLTF	TGTGCCAGCTCACTTCCGGACAGGGCTGGGGCCAACGTCCTGACTTTC
NA	TRBV27	NA	TRBJ2-2	CASSLGAEGELFF	TGTGCCAGCAGTTTGGGGGCGGAAGGGGAGCTGTTTTTT
NA	TRBV30	TRBD1	TRBJ1-3	CAWSEGQDHSGNTIYF	TGTGCCTGGAGTGAAGGACAGGATCACTCTGGAAACACCATATATTTT
once	TRBV5-1	NA	TRBJ2-6	CASSWGDRPGANVLTF	TGCGCCAGCAGCTGGGGCGACAGGCCCGGGGCCAACGTCCTGACTTTC
NA	TRBV10-3	NA	TRBJ2-7	CAISDMAGSYEQYF	TGTGCCATCAGTGACATGGCAGGCTCCTACGAGCAGTACTTC
once	TRBV5-1	TRBD1	TRBJ2-5	CASSSTGAETQYF	TGCGCCAGCAGCTCGACAGGGGCCGAGACCCAGTACTTC
NA	TRBV29-1	NA	TRBJ2-7	CSVLWPGSPYEQYF	TGCAGCGTTTTATGGCCGGGGTCTCCCTACGAGCAGTACTTC
NA	TRBV2	NA	TRBJ1-2	CASSEWRDTF	TGTGCCAGCAGTGAATGGAGGGACACCTTC
NA	TRBV4-2	TRBD1	TRBJ1-6	CASSQDPTGYNSPLHF	TGTGCCAGCAGCCAGGACCCGACAGGGTATAATTCACCCCTCCACTTT
NA	TRBV4-2	NA	TRBJ1-4	CASSQVAGEEKLFF	TGTGCCAGCAGCCAAGTGGCAGGGGAAGAAAAACTGTTTTTT
NA	TRBV14	TRBD1	TRBJ1-6	CASSHAGGNSPLHF	TGTGCCAGCAGCCATGCAGGGGGAAATTCACCCCTCCACTTT
NA	TRBV29-1	NA	TRBJ1-3	CSVLLAGNTIYF	TGCAGCGTTCTTCTAGCTGGAAACACCATATATTTT
NA	TRBV19	NA	TRBJ1-3	CASSIGGNTIYF	TGTGCCAGTAGTATCGGGGGAAACACCATATATTTT
NA	TRBV5-4	NA	TRBJ1-6	CASSLAGLDSPLHF	TGTGCCAGCAGCTTGGCTGGGCTTGATTCACCCCTCCACTTT
NA	TRBV5-1	NA	TRBJ1-6	CASQVGSYNSPLHF	TGCGCCAGCCAGGTGGGCTCCTATAATTCACCCCTCCACTTT
NA	TRBV14	TRBD1	TRBJ2-1	CASSLGQGYNEQFF	TGTGCCAGCAGCCTGGGACAGGGCTACAATGAGCAGTTCTTC
NA	TRBV7-2	TRBD2	TRBJ2-2	CASSPRLPGLAGGTGELFF	TGTGCCAGCAGCCCTAGACTTCCGGGACTAGCGGGGGGCACCGGGGAGCTGTTTTTT